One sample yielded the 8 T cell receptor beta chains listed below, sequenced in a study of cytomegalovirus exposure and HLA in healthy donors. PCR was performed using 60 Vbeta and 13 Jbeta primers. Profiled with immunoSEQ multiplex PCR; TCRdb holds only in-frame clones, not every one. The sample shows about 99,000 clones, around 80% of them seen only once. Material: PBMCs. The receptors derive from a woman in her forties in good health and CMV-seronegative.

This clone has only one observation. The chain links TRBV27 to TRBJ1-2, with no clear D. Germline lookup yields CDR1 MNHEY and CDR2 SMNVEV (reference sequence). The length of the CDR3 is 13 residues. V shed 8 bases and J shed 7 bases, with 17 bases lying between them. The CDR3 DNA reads TGTGCCAGCGGCCTGGGCGGGCCTATTGGCTACACCTTC. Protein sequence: CASGLGGPIGYTF.

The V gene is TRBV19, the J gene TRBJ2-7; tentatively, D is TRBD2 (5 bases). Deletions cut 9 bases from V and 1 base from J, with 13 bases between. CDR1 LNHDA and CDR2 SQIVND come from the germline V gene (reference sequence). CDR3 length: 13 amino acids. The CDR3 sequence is CARSHPGSYEQYF. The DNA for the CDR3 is TGTGCCAGATCCCACCCGGGATCCTACGAGCAGTACTTC. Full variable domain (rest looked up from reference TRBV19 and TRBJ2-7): DGGITQSPKYLFRKEGQNVTLSCEQNLNHDAMYWYRQDPGQGLRLIYYSQIVNDFQKGDIAEGYSVSREKKESFPLTVTSAQKNPTAFYLCARSHPGSYEQYFGPGTRLTVT.

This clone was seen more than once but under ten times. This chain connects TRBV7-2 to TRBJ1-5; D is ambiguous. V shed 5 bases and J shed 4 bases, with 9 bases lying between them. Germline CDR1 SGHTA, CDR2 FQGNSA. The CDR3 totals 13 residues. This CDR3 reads CASSVQKNQPQHF. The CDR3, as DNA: TGTGCCAGCAGCGTCCAGAAGAATCAGCCCCAGCATTTT.

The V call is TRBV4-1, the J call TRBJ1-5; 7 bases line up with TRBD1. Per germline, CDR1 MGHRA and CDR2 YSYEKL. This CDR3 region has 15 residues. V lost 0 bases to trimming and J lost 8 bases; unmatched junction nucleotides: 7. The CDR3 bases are TGCGCCAGCAGCCAAGATGTAGGGGGCCCAAAGCCCCAGCATTTT. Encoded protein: CASSQDVGGPKPQHF.

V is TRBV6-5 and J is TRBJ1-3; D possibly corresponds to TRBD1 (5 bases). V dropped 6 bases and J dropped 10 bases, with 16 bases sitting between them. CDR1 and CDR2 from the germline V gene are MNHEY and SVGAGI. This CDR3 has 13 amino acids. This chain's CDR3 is CASSSDIQRTIYF. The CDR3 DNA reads TGTGCCAGCAGCTCGGACATCCAAAGGACCATATATTTT.

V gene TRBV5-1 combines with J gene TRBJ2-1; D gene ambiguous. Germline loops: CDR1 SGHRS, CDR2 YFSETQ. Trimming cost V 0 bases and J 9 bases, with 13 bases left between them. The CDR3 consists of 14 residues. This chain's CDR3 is CASSLAAQSGEQFF. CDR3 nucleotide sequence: TGCGCCAGCAGCTTGGCAGCGCAATCTGGTGAGCAGTTCTTC.

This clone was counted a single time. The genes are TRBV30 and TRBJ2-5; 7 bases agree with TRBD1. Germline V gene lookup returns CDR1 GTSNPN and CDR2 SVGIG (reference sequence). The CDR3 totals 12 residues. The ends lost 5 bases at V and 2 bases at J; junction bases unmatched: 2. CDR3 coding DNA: TGTGCCTGGCAGGGACAGCAAGAGACCCAGTACTTC. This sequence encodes CAWQGQQETQYF.

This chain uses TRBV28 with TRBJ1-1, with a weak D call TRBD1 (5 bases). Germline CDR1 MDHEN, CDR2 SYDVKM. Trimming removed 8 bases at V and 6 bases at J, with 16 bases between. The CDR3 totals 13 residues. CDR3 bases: TGTGCCAGCCGCAGGGATGTGGTGGCTGAAGCTTTCTTT. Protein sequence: CASRRDVVAEAFF.